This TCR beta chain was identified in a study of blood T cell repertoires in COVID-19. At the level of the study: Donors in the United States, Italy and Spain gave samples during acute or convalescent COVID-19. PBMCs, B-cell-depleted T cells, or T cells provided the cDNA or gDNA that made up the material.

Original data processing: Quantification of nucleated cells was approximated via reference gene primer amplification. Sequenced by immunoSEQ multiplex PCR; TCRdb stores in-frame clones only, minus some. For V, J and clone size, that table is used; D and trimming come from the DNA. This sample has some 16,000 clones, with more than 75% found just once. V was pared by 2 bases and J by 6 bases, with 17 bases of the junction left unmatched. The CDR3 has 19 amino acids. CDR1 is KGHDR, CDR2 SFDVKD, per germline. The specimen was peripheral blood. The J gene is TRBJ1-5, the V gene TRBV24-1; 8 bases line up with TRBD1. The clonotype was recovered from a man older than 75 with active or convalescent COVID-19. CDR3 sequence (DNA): TGTGCCACCAGTGATTCGCTAGGACAGGGTGGTGGGTCGGCTCAGCCCCAGCATTTT. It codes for CATSDSLGQGGGSAQPQHF.